One and the same sample provided the 29 T cell receptor delta chains below, sequenced in a study of gamma-delta T cells after stem cell transplantation (dated by TCRdb to about 2016). Libraries were prepared through RT-PCR. Sequencing instrument: Illumina MiSeq. TCRdb called clones from the public reads with CATT, and repeated DNA sequences were later combined into one row. In all, the sample holds approximately 2,100 delta-chain clones, and 1.5% to 2% of those were seen once. Jointly, the top ten make up 15% to 20% of the sample. Sequencing input: gamma-delta T cells. These receptors were obtained from a human donor. It is not recorded whose cells these are; they may come from a transplant donor.

This clone showed up just a few times. The protein given by TCRdb reflects a much larger clone and differs at residue 10 from this DNA's translation, likely from a read error; the protein shown is the DNA's translation. This rearrangement joins TRDV2 to TRDJ1; 7 positions match TRDD3. Germline loops: CDR1 GEAIGNYY, CDR2 EKD. The CDR3 has 18 residues. V trimming: 0 bases; J trimming: 4 bases; junction bases outside the gene matches: 16. CDR3 in amino acids: CACDTADGGHAKGDKLIF. DNA of the CDR3: TGTGCCTGTGACACCGCCGATGGGGGACACGCGAAAGGCGATAAACTCATCTTT.

This clone was detected a few times. The protein recorded in TCRdb matches a much larger clone and deviates from this DNA's translation at residue 3, suggesting a read error; the protein here is obtained by translating the DNA. The V call is TRDV2, the J call TRDJ1; 12 nucleotides agree with TRDD3. The CDR3 runs 18 residues. The germline V gene encodes CDR1 GEAIGNYY and CDR2 EKD. In DNA, the CDR3 is TGTGCCCGTGACCCCCTCCGACTGGGGGATACTAACACCGATAAACTCATCTTT. Translated, it gives CARDPLRLGDTNTDKLIF.

This clone was seen more than once but under ten times. A far larger clone lies a single base away; this is likely a read error. The same CDR3 arises from other DNA sequences in this sample as well. J is TRDJ1 and V is TRDV2; TRDD3 agrees at 13 bases. This CDR3 is built from 19 residues. Germline V gene sequence: CDR1 GEAIGNYY, CDR2 EKD. The J segment lost 4 bases and the V segment lost 1 base, leaving 14 bases of the junction unmatched. CDR3 coding DNA: TGTGCCTGTGACACGAGTTTCACTGGGGGATACGCGCACTTCGATAAACTCATCTTT. It specifies CACDTSFTGGYAHFDKLIF.

This clone has more than one count but fewer than ten. Given a far larger clone just one base away, this is likely a sequencing read error. This sample also contains other DNA sequences that code for the same CDR3. The chain uses TRDV2 and TRDJ1; 9 bases are shared with TRDD3. The CDR3 has 17 amino acids. Germline-derived CDR1 and CDR2 are GEAIGNYY and EKD. In nucleotides, the CDR3 is TGTGCCTGCGACACTATCTTACTGGGGGACCTCACCGATAAACTCATCTTT. Residues: CACDTILLGDLTDKLIF.

This clone was seen more than once but under ten times. TCRdb's protein for this DNA is that of a much larger clone and differs from the translation at residue 11, likely a read error; the protein shown is the DNA translation. V usage is TRDV2 and J usage is TRDJ1; possibly TRDD3 for D (6 bases). The length of the CDR3 is 17 residues. The V gene lost 1 base and the J gene lost 0 bases, with 17 bases spanning the gap. Germline values: CDR1 GEAIGNYY, CDR2 EKD. CDR3 in DNA: TGTGCCTGTGACACACTACTGGGAGAGGGCTACACCGATAAACTCATCTTT. This codes for CACDTLLGEGYTDKLIF.

Comment on this clone: This likely reflects a read error, since a far larger clone is one base away. Other DNA sequences in this sample translate to the same CDR3. V is TRDV2 and J is TRDJ1; possibly TRDD3 for D (5 bases). This CDR3 is 16 amino acids long. Germline-derived CDR1 and CDR2 are GEAIGNYY and EKD. CDR3 bases: TGCGCCTGTGACACCGCGGAAGTTACTGGCGCCGATAAACTCATCTTT. This translates into CACDTAEVTGADKLIF.

This clone appeared a few times. This likely stems from a read error, as it lies one base from a far larger clone. Different DNA sequences within this sample yield the same CDR3. The CDR3 DNA reads TGTGCCTTTAGAGACCCCCAGCTTGTACTGGGGGATACGCGGCAGGTGGCCAGTCTCCGTAAACTCATCTTT. The encoded protein is CAFRDPQLVLGDTRQVASLRKLIF. The genes are TRDV3 and TRDJ1; 13 bases fit TRDD3. Germline V gene lookup returns CDR1 TVYSNPD and CDR2 GDNSRS (reference sequence). This CDR3 has 24 residues. Trimming took 0 bases from V and 7 from J; bases not matched to a gene: 35.

A few counts support this clone. A far larger clone is just one base off, so this is likely a read error. Different DNA sequences within this sample yield the same CDR3. The chain is built from TRDV2 and TRDJ1; unclear D gene. This CDR3 contains 14 residues. From germline, CDR1 is GEAIGNYY and CDR2 EKD. The CDR3 spells CACDTVGALDRLIF. In nucleotides, the CDR3 is TGTGCCTGTGACACTGTCGGGGCCCTCGATAGACTCATCTTT.

On this clone itself: The protein held in TCRdb is that of a much larger clone and does not match this DNA's translation at residue 8, likely because of a read error; the protein shown is translated from the DNA. The genes are TRDV2 and TRDJ1; 8 bases fit TRDD3. V gave up 3 bases and J gave up 10 bases; unmatched junction bases: 12. The CDR3 has 14 residues. Per germline, CDR1 GEAIGNYY and CDR2 EKD. CDR3 bases: TGTGCCTGTGACTTACTGGGGGGTGGGGGTCGACTCATCTTT. This codes for CACDLLGGGGRLIF.

This clone was counted a few times. TCRdb's protein for this DNA is that of a much larger clone and differs from the translation at residue 17, likely a read error; the protein shown is the DNA translation. For the CDR3, the DNA is TGTGCCTGTGACACTCTCCGTACTGGGGGAGAGCAGTACACCGATAAATTCATCTTT. This gives the protein CACDTLRTGGEQYTDKFIF. The chain carries TRDV2 and TRDJ1, with TRDD3 matching 9 bases. The CDR3 is 19 amino acids. CDR1 GEAIGNYY and CDR2 EKD come from the germline V gene.

Notes on this clone: A far larger clone is one base from this, pointing to a likely read error. Other DNA sequences in this sample translate to the same CDR3. V gene TRDV2 combines with J gene TRDJ1; 7 bases align to TRDD3. Germline V gene data show CDR1 as GEAIGNYY and CDR2 as EKD. The CDR3 runs to 15 residues. The V gene end was trimmed by 4 bases and the J gene end by 8 bases; junction bases not matched to a gene: 15. Written as DNA, the CDR3 is TGTGCCTGTGATCTTACTGGGGATCGCAAAGACAAACTCATCTTT. Translation: CACDLTGDRKDKLIF.

This clone appeared a few times. The mismatch at residue 4 between this DNA's translation and the TCRdb protein of a much larger clone likely reflects a read error; the protein shown is translated from the DNA. The chain links TRDV2 to TRDJ1; 9 bases align to TRDD3. Trimming at V came to 5 bases and at J to 1 base, leaving 13 bases not matched to a gene. Germline CDR1 reads GEAIGNYY; CDR2 reads EKD. The CDR3 contains 17 residues. This CDR3 reads CACGTILLGDLTDKLIF. The CDR3 bases are TGTGCCTGTGGCACTATCTTACTGGGGGACCTCACCGATAAACTCATCTTT.

This clone is labeled large. Other DNA sequences in the same sample also yield this CDR3. The rearrangement joins TRDV2 to TRDJ1; 12 nucleotides align to TRDD3. This CDR3 has 18 amino acids. Germline V lookup: CDR1 GEAIGNYY, CDR2 EKD. Trimming removed 3 bases from V and 0 bases from J; junction bases left unmatched: 10. CDR3 loop: CACDPLRLGDTNTDKLIF. CDR3 coding DNA: TGTGCCTGTGACCCCCTCCGACTGGGGGATACTAACACCGATAAACTCATCTTT.

As to this clone: The TCRdb protein comes from a much larger clone and disagrees with this DNA's translation at residue 7, likely due to a read error; the protein given here is derived from the DNA. This rearrangement joins TRDV2 to TRDJ1; D might be TRDD2 (6 bases). Trimming shortened V by 0 bases and J by 0 bases, and 22 bases separated the two germline ends. The CDR3 totals 19 residues. Germline CDR1 reads GEAIGNYY; CDR2 reads EKD. Here the CDR3 reads CACDTVLLPDWPHTDKLIF. The CDR3 nucleotides read TGTGCCTGTGACACCGTCCTCCTACCAGACTGGCCGCACACCGATAAACTCATCTTT.

This clone was picked up a small number of times. The protein held in TCRdb is that of a much larger clone and does not match this DNA's translation at residue 3, likely because of a read error; the protein shown is translated from the DNA. The rearrangement joins TRDV1 to TRDJ1; weak D call: TRDD3 (5 bases). Germline V gene lookup returns CDR1 TSWWSYY and CDR2 QGS. The CDR3 consists of 18 residues. The chain's CDR3 is CAFGDSTKGGEYTDKLIF. The CDR3 nucleotides are TGTGCTTTTGGGGACAGTACCAAGGGCGGGGAGTACACCGATAAACTCATCTTT.

This clone has only a few counts. TCRdb's protein, taken from a much larger clone, differs from this DNA's translation at residue 4, likely owing to a read error; the protein displayed comes from the DNA. This sequence joins TRDV2 and TRDJ1, with 8 bases identical to TRDD3. The CDR3 is 15 residues long. The germline gives CDR1 GEAIGNYY, CDR2 EKD. The J segment lost 10 bases and the V segment lost 5 bases, leaving 17 bases of the junction unmatched. The CDR3 nucleotides are TGTGCCTGTGCCAAACTACTGGGGGTCCCTGAGGGACTCATCTTT. It encodes CACAKLLGVPEGLIF.

This clone was observed a handful of times. A much larger clone differs from this one at a single base, so this may be a read error. The chain couples TRDV2 to TRDJ3, with TRDD3 matching over 8 bases. CDR1 GEAIGNYY and CDR2 EKD come from the germline V gene. CDR3 length equals 21 residues. The CDR3 coding sequence is TGTGCCTGTGACACCGCGGGGCTCTGGGGGAGCCCTTCCCGGGACACCCGGCAGATGTTTTTC. It yields the protein CACDTAGLWGSPSRDTRQMFF.

In this sample, this clone turned up a few times. TCRdb's listed protein matches a much larger clone and diverges from this DNA's translation at residue 11, likely through a read error; the protein shown comes from the DNA. This chain uses TRDV2 with TRDJ1; 10 bases match TRDD3. Germline CDR1 and CDR2: GEAIGNYY and EKD. V lost 3 bases, J lost 9 bases, and 15 bases stayed unmatched. The CDR3 is 16 amino acids. Here the CDR3 reads CACDGVLGDEMRELIF. CDR3 nucleotide sequence: TGTGCCTGTGACGGCGTACTGGGGGATGAAATGAGGGAACTCATCTTT.

Regarding this clone: TCRdb shows a much larger clone's protein in place of this DNA's translation, and the two differ at residue 5, likely through a read error; the protein shown is translated from the DNA. CDR3 in amino acids: CACDVVLGDTGTDKLIF. The DNA for the CDR3 is TGTGCCTGTGACGTCGTACTGGGGGATACCGGCACCGATAAACTCATCTTT. This chain connects TRDV2 to TRDJ1; 12 bases fit TRDD3. The CDR3 runs 17 residues. With 3 bases clipped from V and 1 base from J, the junction kept 8 bases outside the gene matches. Germline-derived CDR1 and CDR2 are GEAIGNYY and EKD.

This clone was observed a handful of times. One junction end disagrees with the germline gene, perhaps due to a read error. The chain couples TRDV2 to TRDJ2, with D tentatively TRDD3 (5 bases). The CDR3 is 20 residues long. Germline V gene lookup returns CDR1 GEAIGNYY and CDR2 EKD. DNA for the CDR3: TGTGCCCGTGACATACTAGGAAGGGGGGCCCGAGGAGCTTTGACAGCACAACTCTTCTTT. Amino acids: CARDILGRGARGALTAQLFF.

This clone was detected a few times. The TCRdb record carries a much larger clone's protein, which differs from this DNA's translation at residue 9; a read error is the likely cause, and the protein listed here is the DNA translation. The chain combines TRDV2 with TRDJ1, with 8 positions matching TRDD3. The germline CDR1 and CDR2 sequences are GEAIGNYY and EKD. The length of the CDR3 is 16 residues. The junction had 11 bases not matched to a gene; V was cut back by 3 bases and J by 3 bases. The CDR3 sequence: CACDLLGVLAADKLIF. In DNA, the CDR3 is TGTGCCTGTGACCTACTGGGGGTATTGGCGGCCGATAAACTCATCTTT.

Comments on this clone: A much larger clone is a single base away; this may be a read error. This chain joins TRDV2 and TRDJ1, with TRDD3 matching over 8 bases. The CDR3 sequence is 20 residues long. The trim removed 0 bases at V and 2 bases at J, leaving 19 bases unmatched. From germline, CDR1 is GEAIGNYY and CDR2 EKD. The CDR3 is CACDTLHYTVNWGETDKLIF. The CDR3 DNA reads TGTGCCTGTGACACCTTACACTACACCGTGAACTGGGGGGAGACCGATAAACTCATCTTT.

Points on this clone: The TCRdb record carries a much larger clone's protein, which differs from this DNA's translation at residue 15; a read error is the likely cause, and the protein listed here is the DNA translation. The chain joins TRDV2 to TRDJ1, with 8 bases fitting TRDD3. The CDR3 loop spans 17 amino acids. Germline V gene data show CDR1 as GEAIGNYY and CDR2 as EKD. The CDR3 sequence: CACDTVGIQGDTDKPIF. The CDR3 DNA reads TGTGCCTGTGACACGGTGGGGATACAGGGGGACACCGATAAACCCATCTTT.

This clone has only a few counts. The same CDR3 also results from other DNA sequences found in this sample. The CDR3 is CACDTVLGDLTDKLIF. In DNA, the CDR3 is TGTGCCTGTGACACCGTACTGGGGGACCTCACCGATAAACTCATCTTT. V is TRDV2 and J is TRDJ1; 9 bases fit TRDD3. This CDR3 is 16 amino acids long. V shed 0 bases, J shed 1 base, and the junction held 5 bases outside the gene matches. Germline V gene sequence: CDR1 GEAIGNYY, CDR2 EKD.

This clone is medium-sized in the sample. One base away lies a much larger clone, so this may be a sequencing read error. Other nucleotide sequences in the sample specify the same CDR3. The rearrangement links TRDV2 to TRDJ1; no firm D call. From germline, CDR1 is GEAIGNYY and CDR2 EKD. CDR3 size: 15 residues. V was trimmed by 6 bases and J by 5 bases, leaving 21 bases between them. CDR3 loop: CACILVPGEDDKLIF. The CDR3 nucleotides read TGTGCCTGTATTCTTGTACCCGGCGAGGATGATAAACTCATCTTT.

Concerning this clone itself: The TCRdb record carries a much larger clone's protein, which differs from this DNA's translation at residue 10; a read error is the likely cause, and the protein listed here is the DNA translation. V gene TRDV2 combines with J gene TRDJ1, with 8 bases identical to TRDD3. This CDR3 has 16 amino acids. CDR1 GEAIGNYY and CDR2 EKD come from the germline V gene. Losses at the gene ends were 0 bases for V and 1 base for J; bases not matched to a gene: 6. CDR3 in amino acids: CACDTLGDYGTDKLIF. For the CDR3, the DNA is TGTGCCTGTGACACCTTGGGGGATTACGGCACCGATAAACTCATCTTT.

With respect to this clone: A far larger clone is off by one base, so a read error is likely. Other nucleotide sequences in the sample specify the same CDR3. This chain links TRDV2 with TRDJ1; the D is unclear. This CDR3 is 22 amino acids long. The germline gives CDR1 GEAIGNYY, CDR2 EKD. Trimming took off 0 bases at V and 4 bases at J, with 35 bases between the two ends. The CDR3 DNA sequence: TGTGCCTGTGACACCGCGGCGGGCCGGAGAGGTCACCTAGCCGGGTTGGGCGATAAACTCATCTTT. Protein: CACDTAAGRRGHLAGLGDKLIF.

This clone was seen more than once but under ten times. This likely traces to a read error, being one base from a far larger clone. Other DNA sequences in the same sample also yield this CDR3. The chain recombines TRDV2 with TRDJ1; perhaps TRDD3 as D (5 bases). There are 17 residues in the CDR3. Trimming removed 0 bases from V and 0 bases from J, with 16 bases in between. Germline lookup yields CDR1 GEAIGNYY and CDR2 EKD. For the CDR3, the DNA is TGTGCCTGTGACACCGTTACCGGGGGGCTCTACACCGATAAACTCATCTTT. It encodes CACDTVTGGLYTDKLIF.

V usage is TRDV2 and J usage is TRDJ1; 11 nucleotides match TRDD3. Germline values: CDR1 GEAIGNYY, CDR2 EKD. V lost 0 bases, J lost 4 bases, and 12 bases stayed unmatched. CDR3 length: 18 amino acids. The CDR3 region is CACDTVLKLGDRGDKLIF. CDR3 nucleotide sequence: TGTGCCTGTGACACCGTCCTAAAACTGGGGGATAGGGGCGATAAACTCATCTTT.